These 19 T cell receptor beta chains share one sample of origin, sequenced in a study of CD8 T cells in ankylosing spondylitis. TCRdb called the 5' RACE reads again in MiXCR, with one record for every CDR3 protein. In the table there are 300,000 to 400,000 distinct CDR3 sequences, roughly 11% of which are singletons. Sequencing input: blood, either unsorted or a sorted T cell fraction (not recorded which). The receptor source for this set is a female donor with ankylosing spondylitis or in good health (not recorded which).

About this clonotype itself: Just one base apart from a much larger clone, this may be a read error. This chain links TRBV7-2 with TRBJ2-1; 10 positions match TRBD2. CDR1 is SGHTA and CDR2 is FQGNSA in the germline V gene. The CDR3 spans 15 residues. J gave up 7 bases and V 6 bases, and 9 bases lay outside the gene matches. DNA for the CDR3: TGTGCCAGCAGACCTAAAGGGACTAGCGTGAATGAGCAGTTCTTC. The encoded protein is CASRPKGTSVNEQFF.

A remark on this clonotype: It is likely a read error, because the conserved phenylalanine at the end of the CDR3 is missing. The chain employs TRBV7-2 and TRBJ2-7; no clear D gene. This CDR3 is built from 11 residues. Germline CDR1 reads SGHTA; CDR2 reads FQGNSA. V lost 8 bases, J lost 2 bases, and 7 bases lay in between. CDR3 amino acids: CASRETYEQYS. CDR3 DNA: TGTGCCAGCCGAGAGACCTACGAGCAGTACTCC.

In this sample, this clonotype turned up a few times. The gene calls are TRBV12-3 or TRBV12-4 and TRBJ2-6; 8 positions match TRBD1. Losses at the gene ends were 5 bases for V and 1 base for J; bases not matched to a gene: 4. The CDR3 is 16 amino acids. CDR3 sequence (DNA): TGTGCCAGCAGTACCCGGACAGGGTCTGGGGCCAACGTCCTGACTTTC. Its translation: CASSTRTGSGANVLTF.

This clonotype was detected only a few times. J is TRBJ2-7 and V is TRBV7-2; D could derive from TRBD1 or TRBD2 (5 bases each). Looked up from germline, CDR1 is SGHTA and CDR2 is FQGNSA. Trimming stripped 4 bases from V and 2 bases from J, with 15 bases between. The CDR3 is made up of 15 amino acids. As DNA, the CDR3 is TGTGCCAGCAGCTCCCGGGACGGCGGGCCCTACGAGCAGTACTTC. As protein: CASSSRDGGPYEQYF.

This clonotype has at least ten counts. The chain has TRBV5-1 and TRBJ2-3; tentatively, D is TRBD2 (6 bases). The CDR3 spans 14 residues. Trimming left V 7 bases short and J 1 base short, with 13 bases between. Germline CDR1 reads SGHRS; CDR2 reads YFSETQ. CDR3 bases: TGCGCCAGCTATCCCGGGGGACGCACAGATACGCAGTATTTT. Translation gives CASYPGGRTDTQYF. Based on the CDR3 plus reference TRBV5-1 and TRBJ2-3, the full variable domain is KAGVTQTPRYLIKTRGQQVTLSCSPISGHRSVSWYQQTPGQGLQFLFEYFSETQRNKGNFPGRFSGRQFSNSRSEMNVSTLELGDSALYLCASYPGGRTDTQYFGPGTRLTVL.

A note on this clonotype: This may arise from a read error, as a much more abundant clone is one base away. This rearrangement joins TRBV7-3 to TRBJ2-1; no firm D call. This CDR3 contains 13 residues. The V gene's germline CDR1 is SGHTA and CDR2 FQGTGA. CDR3 DNA: TGTACCAGCAGCTTAATGTCAGAAGGAGAGCAGTTCTTC. It codes for CTSSLMSEGEQFF.

This clonotype was detected ten times or more. The V gene is TRBV20-1, the J gene TRBJ2-1; tentatively, D is TRBD2 (5 bases). Germline loops: CDR1 DFQATT, CDR2 SNEGSKA (reference sequence). Trimming shortened V by 4 bases and J by 7 bases, and 17 bases separated the two germline ends. The CDR3 runs 14 residues. The DNA of the CDR3 is TGCAGTGCTAAAGTAGCTTCGAGAGGGAATGAGCAGTTCTTC. This sequence encodes CSAKVASRGNEQFF.

This clonotype has a handful of counts. The V gene is TRBV5-1, the J gene TRBJ2-4, with D uncertain. Germline values: CDR1 SGHRS, CDR2 YFSETQ. Trimming pared 4 bases from V and 7 bases from J, leaving 15 bases between. The CDR3 is made up of 14 amino acids. The DNA for the CDR3 is TGCGCCAGCAGCCAACAGCCTACCCGGAACATTCAGTACTTC. Protein sequence: CASSQQPTRNIQYF. The complete variable domain, with remaining parts taken from reference TRBV5-1 and TRBJ2-4, reads KAGVTQTPRYLIKTRGQQVTLSCSPISGHRSVSWYQQTPGQGLQFLFEYFSETQRNKGNFPGRFSGRQFSNSRSEMNVSTLELGDSALYLCASSQQPTRNIQYFGAGTRLSVL.

J is TRBJ2-7 and V is TRBV29-1; 8 bases are shared with TRBD1. The trim removed 6 bases at V and 3 bases at J, leaving 4 bases unmatched. Germline loops: CDR1 SQVTM, CDR2 ANQGSEA. This CDR3 contains 12 residues. Here the CDR3 DNA reads TGCAGCGTACAGGGGGGAATCTACGAGCAGTACTTC. This encodes CSVQGGIYEQYF.

This clonotype was counted at least ten times. The rearrangement uses TRBV7-2 and TRBJ2-2; 7 nucleotides align to TRBD2. Germline trimming cut 0 bases from V and 5 bases from J; bases unmatched to any gene: 6. CDR3 length: 16 residues. Germline CDR1 and CDR2: SGHTA and FQGNSA. CDR3 sequence: CASSLAGGRGTGELFF. The CDR3 DNA reads as TGTGCCAGCAGCTTAGCGGGAGGGCGTGGGACCGGGGAGCTGTTTTTT.

This clonotype was counted ten times or more. The genes are TRBV9 and TRBJ2-1; possible D gene TRBD1, 6 bases. This CDR3 is 15 amino acids long. V was shortened by 3 bases and J by 0 bases, with 10 bases between the two germline ends. The germline CDR1 and CDR2 sequences are SGDLS and YYNGEE. The CDR3 DNA reads TGTGCCAGCAGCGCAGGGACAAACTCCTACAATGAGCAGTTCTTC. This translates into CASSAGTNSYNEQFF.

The chain employs TRBV20-1 and TRBJ2-1, with TRBD2 identical over 12 bases. CDR3 length: 17 residues. Germline V CDR1 and CDR2: DFQATT, SNEGSKA (reference sequence). After removal of 0 bases from V and 2 bases from J, the junction contained 5 bases not matched to a gene. The CDR3 region is CSARDSSGGAAYNEQFF. DNA of the CDR3: TGCAGTGCTAGAGACTCTAGCGGGGGGGCGGCCTACAATGAGCAGTTCTTC.

This clonotype was seen repeatedly, ten times or more. V and J are TRBV5-1 and TRBJ1-1; D is unclear. There are 12 residues in the CDR3. Germline-derived CDR1 and CDR2 are SGHRS and YFSETQ. The V gene lost 0 bases and the J gene lost 10 bases, with 10 bases spanning the gap. The CDR3 DNA reads as TGCGCCAGCAGCTTGGGAGGAGGGAGAGCTTTCTTT. This translates into CASSLGGGRAFF.

Many counts were recorded for this clonotype. This sequence joins TRBV6-2 or TRBV6-3 and TRBJ2-5; TRBD1 might be the D (5 bases). The V end was cut by 2 bases, the J end by 2 bases, with 9 bases between. Germline lookup yields CDR1 MNHEY and CDR2 SVGEGT. CDR3 length: 14 residues. CDR3 residues: CASSYRQGQETQYF. The DNA for the CDR3 is TGTGCCAGCAGTTACAGGCAGGGACAAGAGACCCAGTACTTC.

This clonotype was seen more than once but under ten times. The V call is TRBV7-2, the J call TRBJ2-3, with a possible D match to TRBD1 (6 bases). Trimming cost V 6 bases and J 2 bases, with 12 bases left between them. Germline V lookup: CDR1 SGHTA, CDR2 FQGNSA. There are 14 residues in the CDR3. The CDR3 reads CASRPGHNTDTQYF. The CDR3, as DNA: TGTGCCAGCAGACCGGGACATAACACAGATACGCAGTATTTT.

This clonotype was found many times. CDR3 loop: CSAYFNEQFF. In DNA, the CDR3 is TGCAGTGCCTATTTTAATGAGCAGTTCTTC. The chain joins TRBV20-1 to TRBJ2-1; D is unresolved. V was pared by 6 bases and J by 7 bases, with 7 bases between. This CDR3 comprises 10 residues. Germline values: CDR1 DFQATT, CDR2 SNEGSKA (reference sequence).

This clonotype was counted a few times. The chain carries TRBV3-1 and TRBJ1-1, with D hard to call. This CDR3 comprises 15 residues. Germline CDR1 LGHDT, CDR2 YNNKEL (reference sequence). Between the trimmed V and J ends, which lost 5 bases and 1 base, there was a span of 14 bases. The CDR3 DNA is TGTGCCAGCAGCAGGAGTCGCAGGAGGAACACTGAAGCTTTCTTT. This gives the protein CASSRSRRRNTEAFF.

This clonotype was observed at least ten times. This chain connects TRBV19 to TRBJ2-2; the match to TRBD2 covers 8 bases. Germline CDR1 is LNHDA and CDR2 is SQIVND (reference sequence). V shed 4 bases, J shed 7 bases, and the junction held 5 bases outside the gene matches. The CDR3 has 14 amino acids. CDR3 in DNA: TGTGCCAGTAGTACGGGACTAGTGGTCGGGGAGCTGTTTTTT. It yields the protein CASSTGLVVGELFF. Using reference TRBV19 and TRBJ2-2 for the parts outside the CDR3, the full variable domain is DGGITQSPKYLFRKEGQNVTLSCEQNLNHDAMYWYRQDPGQGLRLIYYSQIVNDFQKGDIAEGYSVSREKKESFPLTVTSAQKNPTAFYLCASSTGLVVGELFFGEGSRLTVL.

This chain connects TRBV20-1 to TRBJ2-7, with D uncertain. CDR1 and CDR2 from the germline V gene are DFQATT and SNEGSKA (reference sequence). This CDR3 region has 14 residues. Trimming pared 5 bases from V and 7 bases from J, leaving 21 bases between. The CDR3 region has the DNA TGCAGTGCTCAGCCCAGATCCGCTAGGTGGGAGCAGTACTTC. It codes for CSAQPRSARWEQYF.